This T cell receptor beta chain was identified during a study of blood T cell repertoires in COVID-19. About the research overall: Some COVID-19 samples were acute and others convalescent; all came from the United States, Italy and Spain. Sample material is recorded as cDNA or gDNA derived from T cells, B-cell-depleted T cells, or PBMCs.

Original data processing: Amplification from reference gene primers served as the basis for estimated nucleated cell counts. Assay: immunoSEQ multiplex PCR; the TCRdb copy retains only in-frame clones and omits some. The DNA gave D and trimming, while V, J and clone size come from that table. The sample comprises about 320,000 clones, around 85% of which are singletons, and roughly 7% rests with the top ten. Germline CDR1 reads DFQATT; CDR2 reads SNEGSKA (reference sequence). V gave up 2 bases and J gave up 6 bases, with 7 bases separating them. The CDR3 is 11 residues long. Material for sequencing was peripheral blood. The TCR originated in a human donor in a cohort sampled during active COVID-19. The chain is built from TRBV20-1 and TRBJ1-2; D might be TRBD1 (5 bases). The chain's CDR3 is CSARQGNGYTF. The DNA for the CDR3 is TGCAGTGCTAGACAGGGAAATGGCTACACCTTC.